This T cell receptor beta chain was captured by sequencing in a study of cytomegalovirus exposure and HLA in healthy donors. The PCR had 60 Vbeta and 13 Jbeta primers. The data were produced by immunoSEQ multiplex PCR, yet TCRdb's version contains in-frame clones alone and is incomplete. The repertoire holds 98,000 or so clones, around a tenth seen once, with 5.8% in the top ten. This CDR3 region has 18 residues. Germline lookup yields CDR1 LNHNV and CDR2 YYDKDF (reference sequence). V lost 0 bases and J lost 4; bases outside the gene matches: 12. Sequencing was performed on PBMCs. This chain connects TRBV15 to TRBJ2-7; 10 bases fit TRBD2. The sequence was collected from a middle-aged man in good health and CMV-seropositive. The CDR3 sequence: CATSRDWGASGRLYEQYF. The CDR3 DNA follows: TGTGCCACCAGCAGAGATTGGGGGGCTAGCGGGAGATTGTACGAGCAGTACTTC.